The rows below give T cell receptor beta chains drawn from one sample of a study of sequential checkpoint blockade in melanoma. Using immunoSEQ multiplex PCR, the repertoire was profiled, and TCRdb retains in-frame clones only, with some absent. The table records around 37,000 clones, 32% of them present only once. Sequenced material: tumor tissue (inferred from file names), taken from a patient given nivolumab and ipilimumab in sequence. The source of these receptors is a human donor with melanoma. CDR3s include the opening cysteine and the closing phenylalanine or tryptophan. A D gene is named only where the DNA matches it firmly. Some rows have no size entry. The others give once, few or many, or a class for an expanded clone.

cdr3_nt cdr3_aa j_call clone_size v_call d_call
TGTGCCAGCAGTCCCCTAGCGGGACTACAGTACTTC CASSPLAGLQYF TRBJ2-5 NA TRBV6-8 TRBD2
TGTGCCAGCAGTACTTACCAGGGACAAAGGGGTGGCTACACCTTC CASSTYQGQRGGYTF TRBJ1-2 NA TRBV6-8 NA
TGTGCCAGCAGTTACAACCCCCACACAGATACGCAGTATTTT CASSYNPHTDTQYF TRBJ2-3 few TRBV6-8 NA
TGTGCCAGCAGCTTAGACAGGAGCCTCTCTGGAAACACCATATATTTT CASSLDRSLSGNTIYF TRBJ1-3 NA TRBV11-1 NA
TGCGCCAGCAGCCAAGGAAACAGGGCACTTGCTGGCTACACCTTC CASSQGNRALAGYTF TRBJ1-2 few TRBV4-1 NA
TGTGCCAGCTCACCAGGGTGGGCAGGGGGAGGCCAGCCCCAGCATTTT CASSPGWAGGGQPQHF TRBJ1-5 NA TRBV18 TRBD1
TGTGCCAGCAGTTTATCGTGGACAGGGGATGGAGCTTTCTTT CASSLSWTGDGAFF TRBJ1-1 few TRBV28 TRBD1
TGTGCCTGGAAAGGATGGGGAGGGTACGAGCAGTACTTC CAWKGWGGYEQYF TRBJ2-7 few TRBV30 TRBD2
TGTGCCAGTAGGAGCGGTTCAACTAATGAAAAACTGTTTTTT CASRSGSTNEKLFF TRBJ1-4 medium-sized TRBV19 NA
TGTGCCGTCAGGGGGGCAGGATCCGGGGAGCTGTTTTTT CAVRGAGSGELFF TRBJ2-2 NA TRBV6-8 NA
TGTGCCAGCCGAAAGGACCAAGAGACCCAGTACTTC CASRKDQETQYF TRBJ2-5 NA TRBV6-8 NA
TGTGCCAGCAGCTTGGGACAGGGGGCGACGAACACTGAAGCTTTCTTT CASSLGQGATNTEAFF TRBJ1-1 NA TRBV11-3 TRBD1
TGCGCCAGCAGCTTCCGGGACACCAACTCCCCCCACTATGGCTACACCTTC CASSFRDTNSPHYGYTF TRBJ1-2 NA TRBV5-1 NA
TGTGCCAGCAGCTTGAAAACAGGCAAAGGTCCCTACGAGCAGTACTTC CASSLKTGKGPYEQYF TRBJ2-7 NA TRBV11-3 NA
TGTGCCAGTAGTATTTTTATGGCAGGGGGCCACACAGATACGCAGTATTTT CASSIFMAGGHTDTQYF TRBJ2-3 NA TRBV19 TRBD1